This T cell receptor beta chain was identified in a study of metastatic and nonmetastatic thyroid tumors. Looking at the study overall: It was across blood and tumor or nodule tissue from malignant and benign thyroid patients that repertoires were compared.

Per the original methods: It was from CDR3 differences across clinicopathological groups that a distant-metastasis classifier for papillary thyroid cancer was built. TCRdb reanalyzed the PCR reads with MiXCR. It is TCRdb's table, rather than the study itself, that gives the V and J calls and clone size. This table has 20,000 to 25,000 clones, around 14% appearing once. Study-level results: Reported TCR beta diversity, measured in blood and tumor, was significantly higher for malignant thyroid tumors than for benign nodules.

In this sample, this clone turned up many times. Antigen: not known. Nobody among the patients had been given any treatment before thyroid surgery. The length of the CDR3 is 18 residues. V shed 2 bases, J shed 0 bases, and the junction held 7 bases outside the gene matches. The receptor's source is a female donor with papillary thyroid cancer or a benign thyroid nodule (not recorded which). Some clones in this sample may be carry-over from other donors' samples. Sequenced material: blood. The genes are TRBV12-3 or TRBV12-4 and TRBJ2-3; 11 bases align to TRBD2. Here the CDR3 DNA reads TGTGCCAGCAGTTTACGCGTAGCGGGAGGGTGGAGCACAGATACGCAGTATTTT. Translating it yields CASSLRVAGGWSTDTQYF.